A single sample is the source of the 29 T cell receptor beta chains below, sequenced in a study of long-term antiretroviral therapy in people with HIV (dated by TCRdb to between 2020 and 2023). The immunoSEQ hsTCRB v3.0 assay was used at survey level resolution to sequence the TRB variable region. In TCRdb, the immuneACCESS table is reduced to in-frame sequences with V and J assigned. These tables do not hold every clone; where another copy was compared, an unresolved V gene accounts for under half, and the others remain unexplained. The sample profile shows fewer than 25,000 clones; over 85% of them were found once. The ten largest clones capture less than 2.5% of the sample. The source was unsorted PBMCs, collected more than 4.7 years after starting antiretroviral therapy. The receptors originated from a woman between 45 and 60 years old with HIV.

The rearrangement links TRBV18 to TRBJ1-1; D possibly corresponds to TRBD1 (5 bases). Germline CDR1 and CDR2: KGHSH and LQKENI. V was cut by 0 bases and J by 2 bases, with 13 bases left in between. The CDR3 is 16 amino acids. This chain's CDR3 is CASSPPRTNPNTEAFF. Written as DNA, the CDR3 is TGTGCCAGCTCACCACCGAGGACAAACCCTAACACTGAAGCTTTCTTT.

As DNA, the CDR3 is TGTGCCAGCACCTCTTTGACTAGCGGTCTCTACGAGCAGTACTTC. Translated: CASTSLTSGLYEQYF. The gene calls are TRBV6-1 and TRBJ2-7, with 9 bases that match TRBD2. Germline CDR1 reads MNHNS; CDR2 reads SASEGT. V shed 7 bases, J shed 3 bases, and the junction held 10 bases outside the gene matches. The CDR3 runs to 15 residues.

The chain combines TRBV7-2 with TRBJ2-3, with TRBD2 matching 8 bases. Germline CDR1 reads SGHTA; CDR2 reads FQGNSA. The CDR3 extends over 17 amino acids. V gave up 5 bases and J gave up 2 bases; unmatched junction bases: 12. The CDR3 bases are TGTGCCAGCAGCCCTAACGGGGGGGGCCCTTACACAGATACGCAGTATTTT. This codes for CASSPNGGGPYTDTQYF.

The rearrangement joins TRBV5-6 to TRBJ2-1; 10 bases are shared with TRBD1. Looked up from germline, CDR1 is SGHDT and CDR2 is YYEEEE. With V trimmed by 0 bases and J by 7 bases, 7 bases remained unmatched. CDR3 length: 16 amino acids. This chain's CDR3 is CASSLGTGGWGNEQFF. In DNA form, the CDR3 reads TGTGCCAGCAGCTTGGGGACAGGGGGATGGGGAAATGAGCAGTTCTTC.

As regards this clone: The sample carries other DNA sequences with the same CDR3. The V gene is TRBV18, the J gene TRBJ1-5; D is undetermined. The CDR3 is 13 amino acids. Germline V gene data show CDR1 as KGHSH and CDR2 as LQKENI. Trimming took 2 bases from V and 5 from J, leaving 7 bases between them. The CDR3 here is CASSPGRDQPQHF. In nucleotides, the CDR3 is TGTGCCAGCTCACCAGGGAGGGATCAGCCCCAGCATTTT.

The chain has TRBV27 and TRBJ2-7; a weak D match, TRBD2 (7 bases). The germline gives CDR1 MNHEY, CDR2 SMNVEV (reference sequence). The CDR3 spans 15 residues. Trimming stripped 6 bases from V and 3 bases from J, with 18 bases between. CDR3 coding DNA: TGTGCCAGCAGCCGTTTTGGGGGAGGGGGCTACGAGCAGTACTTC. This encodes CASSRFGGGGYEQYF.

Written as DNA, the CDR3 is TGTGCCAGCAGCCTGAGCGTGACCCAGTACTTC. Encoded protein: CASSLSVTQYF. The rearrangement links TRBV7-2 to TRBJ2-5, with D unresolved. Per the germline V gene, CDR1 is SGHTA and CDR2 is FQGNSA. V lost 5 bases and J 7 bases, leaving 8 bases between the germline ends. The CDR3 has 11 amino acids.

The chain employs TRBV4-3 and TRBJ2-7; no reliable D call. The CDR3 length is 14 residues. V was pared by 1 base and J by 0 bases, with 7 bases between. CDR1 is LGHNA, CDR2 YSLEER, per germline. CDR3 region: CASSQVLASYEQYF. CDR3 DNA sequence: TGCGCCAGCAGCCAAGTACTTGCCTCCTACGAGCAGTACTTC.

This chain joins TRBV6-5 and TRBJ2-7; D unclear. CDR3 length: 11 residues. V lost 6 bases, J lost 3 bases, and 6 bases lay in between. Germline loops: CDR1 MNHEY, CDR2 SVGAGI. CDR3 sequence: CASRKNYEQYF. CDR3 in DNA: TGTGCCAGCAGGAAAAACTACGAGCAGTACTTC.

The chain has TRBV5-6 and TRBJ2-7; TRBD2 matches 9 bases. CDR3 length: 14 residues. The germline V gene encodes CDR1 SGHDT and CDR2 YYEEEE. After removal of 2 bases from V and 5 bases from J, the junction contained 5 bases not matched to a gene. CDR3 DNA sequence: TGTGCCAGCAGCTTCGGCCTAGCGGGAAACGAGCAGTACTTC. The encoded protein is CASSFGLAGNEQYF.

The genes are TRBV6-1 and TRBJ1-1, with 8 bases fitting TRBD1. V lost 6 bases, J lost 4 bases, and 4 bases stayed unmatched. This CDR3 region has 13 residues. Germline lookup yields CDR1 MNHNS and CDR2 SASEGT. The DNA of the CDR3 is TGTGCCAGCAGCTTAACAGGGGGCACTGAAGCTTTCTTT. It specifies CASSLTGGTEAFF.

This clone was seen once. V is TRBV9 and J is TRBJ1-2; a weak D match, TRBD1 (5 bases). Germline CDR1 and CDR2: SGDLS and YYNGEE. Trimming removed 9 bases at V and 4 bases at J, with 10 bases between. The CDR3 has 11 residues. CDR3 amino acids: CATQGVYGYTF. DNA of the CDR3: TGTGCCACCCAGGGTGTCTATGGCTACACCTTC. The variable domain in full, completed from reference TRBV9 and TRBJ1-2, reads DSGVTQTPKHLITATGQRVTLRCSPRSGDLSVYWYQQSLDQGLQFLIQYYNGEERAKGNILERFSAQQFPDLHSELNLSSLELGDSALYFCATQGVYGYTFGSGTRLTVV.

This rearrangement joins TRBV7-2 to TRBJ2-7, with a weak D call TRBD1 (6 bases). The V gene lost 0 bases and the J gene lost 3 bases, with 9 bases spanning the gap. Germline loops: CDR1 SGHTA, CDR2 FQGNSA. The CDR3 sequence is 14 residues long. CDR3 protein: CASSLARDNYEQYF. The CDR3 DNA reads TGTGCCAGCAGCTTAGCTCGGGACAACTACGAGCAGTACTTC.

This rearrangement joins TRBV6-5 to TRBJ2-1, with a tentative D call TRBD1 (5 bases). The V gene's germline CDR1 is MNHEY and CDR2 SVGAGI. The V and J ends lost 2 bases and 8 bases respectively, with 10 bases between them. This CDR3 spans 13 amino acids. The CDR3 region is CASSYQGTYEQFF. The CDR3 DNA follows: TGTGCCAGCAGTTACCAGGGTACATATGAGCAGTTCTTC.

The J gene is TRBJ2-5, the V gene TRBV6-5; D is undetermined. The CDR3 covers 14 residues. V was shortened by 0 bases and J by 7 bases, with 12 bases between the two germline ends. Germline loops: CDR1 MNHEY, CDR2 SVGAGI. The CDR3 loop reads CASSYSKGIGTQYF. The DNA of the CDR3 is TGTGCCAGCAGTTACTCGAAGGGAATAGGGACCCAGTACTTC.

This clone occurred once. This sequence joins TRBV19 and TRBJ2-1, with a possible D match to TRBD1 (7 bases). Per the germline V gene, CDR1 is LNHDA and CDR2 is SQIVND (reference sequence). The CDR3 runs to 15 residues. Trimming left V 1 base short and J 4 bases short, with 11 bases between. This CDR3 reads CASSIGGTAYNEQFF. CDR3 in DNA: TGTGCCAGTAGTATAGGCGGGACAGCATACAATGAGCAGTTCTTC.

This CDR3 reads CSVDLGGDYEQYF. In DNA form, the CDR3 reads TGCAGCGTTGATCTGGGAGGGGACTACGAGCAGTACTTC. The chain employs TRBV29-1 and TRBJ2-7; TRBD2 aligns across 7 bases. From germline, CDR1 is SQVTM and CDR2 ANQGSEA. V shed 3 bases, J shed 3 bases, and the junction held 5 bases outside the gene matches. This CDR3 spans 13 amino acids.

The DNA for the CDR3 is TGTGCCAGCAGCCAGAGGGGCGGGACAACAGACGGGGAGCTGTTTTTT. Amino acid sequence: CASSQRGGTTDGELFF. The chain is built from TRBV4-2 and TRBJ2-2; D may match TRBD1 or TRBD2 (6 bases each). The length of the CDR3 is 16 residues. Trimming removed 3 bases at V and 7 bases at J, with 18 bases between. The germline V gene has CDR1 LGHNA and CDR2 YNFKEQ.

The chain couples TRBV6-1 to TRBJ2-2, with 7 positions matching TRBD2. The J segment lost 6 bases and the V segment lost 8 bases, leaving 3 bases of the junction unmatched. CDR3 length equals 12 residues. The V gene's germline CDR1 is MNHNS and CDR2 SASEGT. The CDR3 loop is CASRGGAGELFF. DNA for the CDR3: TGTGCCAGCCGGGGAGGGGCCGGGGAGCTGTTTTTT.

This clone has more than one count but fewer than ten. The V call is TRBV6-5, the J call TRBJ1-2, with TRBD1 identical over 8 bases. The CDR3 sequence is 14 residues long. V shed 6 bases and J 2 bases; nucleotides not matched to a gene: 5. Germline V gives CDR1 MNHEY, CDR2 SVGAGI. Written as DNA, the CDR3 is TGTGCCAGCAGCCCCCAGGGGGCGAACTATGGCTACACCTTC. Encoded protein: CASSPQGANYGYTF.

The V gene is TRBV5-6, the J gene TRBJ2-2; 7 nucleotides match TRBD2. V gave up 4 bases and J gave up 2 bases; unmatched junction bases: 8. This CDR3 contains 16 residues. CDR1 and CDR2 from the germline V gene are SGHDT and YYEEEE. The CDR3 loop is CASSRRSGVNTGELFF. CDR3 bases: TGTGCCAGCAGCCGTCGGAGCGGGGTTAACACCGGGGAGCTGTTTTTT.

This clone was found once. The chain employs TRBV5-1 and TRBJ1-4; TRBD1 matches at 11 bases. The V segment lost 4 bases and the J segment 8 bases; nucleotides outside the gene matches: 7. CDR1 and CDR2 from the germline V gene are SGHRS and YFSETQ. This CDR3 is 15 amino acids long. CDR3 protein: CASSPMDRGQEKLFF. CDR3 DNA: TGCGCCAGCAGCCCGATGGACAGGGGGCAAGAAAAACTGTTTTTT.

V and J are TRBV5-6 and TRBJ2-6; 7 bases line up with TRBD1. The ends lost 2 bases at V and 0 bases at J; junction bases unmatched: 5. Germline CDR1 SGHDT, CDR2 YYEEEE. CDR3 size: 17 residues. The CDR3 loop reads CASSFRTGISGANVLTF. Here the CDR3 DNA reads TGTGCCAGCAGCTTTCGGACAGGTATCTCTGGGGCCAACGTCCTGACTTTC.

The J gene is TRBJ2-7, the V gene TRBV4-1; 7 nucleotides align to TRBD1. Looked up from germline, CDR1 is MGHRA and CDR2 is YSYEKL. Trimming took 4 bases from V and 6 from J; bases not matched to a gene: 9. The CDR3 extends over 14 amino acids. This CDR3 is CASSPWTGLAEQYF. The CDR3 nucleotides are TGCGCCAGCAGCCCATGGACAGGTCTAGCCGAGCAGTACTTC.

In its sample, this clone was seen once. The V and J genes are TRBV20-1 and TRBJ2-5; tentative D call: TRBD2 (5 bases). V lost 6 bases and J 5 bases, leaving 10 bases between the germline ends. Germline V gene lookup returns CDR1 DFQATT and CDR2 SNEGSKA (reference sequence). This CDR3 contains 11 residues. CDR3 protein: CSADLGETQYF. CDR3 coding DNA: TGCAGTGCGGACTTGGGGGAGACCCAGTACTTC.

The CDR3 DNA is TGTGCCAGCAGTTACTCGAGGTTAGCGGGAGGGCGACAGTACTTC. This gives the protein CASSYSRLAGGRQYF. This chain joins TRBV6-5 and TRBJ2-7; 11 nucleotides match TRBD2. The CDR3 covers 15 residues. V gave up 0 bases and J gave up 10 bases; unmatched junction bases: 8. The germline CDR1 and CDR2 sequences are MNHEY and SVGAGI.

The chain joins TRBV9 to TRBJ2-7; 14 bases line up with TRBD2. The V gene's germline CDR1 is SGDLS and CDR2 YYNGEE. The CDR3 totals 15 residues. Trimming removed 4 bases from V and 4 bases from J; junction bases left unmatched: 4. The CDR3 is CASSPGLAGVYEQYF. In DNA form, the CDR3 reads TGTGCCAGCAGCCCGGGACTAGCGGGAGTGTACGAGCAGTACTTC.

The rearrangement joins TRBV9 to TRBJ2-7, with D maybe TRBD1 (5 bases). The CDR3 consists of 15 residues. Germline values: CDR1 SGDLS, CDR2 YYNGEE. V shed 0 bases and J shed 11 bases, with 21 bases lying between them. The CDR3 loop is CASSVGSQQGRGKYF. The DNA for the CDR3 is TGTGCCAGCAGCGTAGGGAGCCAGCAGGGTCGAGGCAAGTACTTC.

The chain employs TRBV10-2 and TRBJ2-2, with 8 bases matching TRBD2. Germline loops: CDR1 WSHSY, CDR2 SAAADI. The length of the CDR3 is 16 residues. With 6 bases clipped from V and 4 bases from J, the junction kept 10 bases outside the gene matches. CDR3 region: CASRGQRELVTGELFF. In DNA form, the CDR3 reads TGCGCCAGCAGGGGGCAGCGGGAGTTGGTCACCGGGGAGCTGTTTTTT.